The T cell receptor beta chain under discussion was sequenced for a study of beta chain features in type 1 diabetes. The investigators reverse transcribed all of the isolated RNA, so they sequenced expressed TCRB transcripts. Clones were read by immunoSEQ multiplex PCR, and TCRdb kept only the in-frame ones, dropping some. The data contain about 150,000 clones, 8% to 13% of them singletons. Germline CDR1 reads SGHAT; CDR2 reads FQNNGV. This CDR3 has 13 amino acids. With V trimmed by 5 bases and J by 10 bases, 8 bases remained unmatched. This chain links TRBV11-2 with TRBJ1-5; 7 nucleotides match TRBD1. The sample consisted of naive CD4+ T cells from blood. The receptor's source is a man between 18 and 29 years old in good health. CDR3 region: CASSITGVHPQHF. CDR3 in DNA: TGTGCCAGCAGCATAACAGGGGTTCACCCCCAGCATTTT.